This T cell receptor (beta chain) was obtained from a study of blood T cells in healthy people across ages. Then a second PCR, running roughly 7 to 11 cycles, was carried out with a sample-barcoded 5' primer and a J-beta primer mix. TCRdb passed the 5' RACE reads through MiXCR, listing each CDR3 protein once. The sample lists 450,000 to 650,000 distinct CDR3 sequences; 24% were seen once. The ends lost 3 bases at V and 9 bases at J; junction bases unmatched: 9. Per germline, CDR1 SQVTM and CDR2 ANQGSEA. CDR3 length: 13 residues. A further study also used this sample, focusing on T cells of mothers and their children. That work adds: Per child, roughly 3 million TCR beta CDR3 reads were obtained, against over 9.5 million per mother.

The sequence was obtained from a boy younger than 18 in good health. The chain has TRBV29-1 and TRBJ2-7, with 9 bases that match TRBD2. The sample was blood. The CDR3 DNA sequence: TGCAGCGTTGAGCCGGCTAGCGGGGTAGGGCAGTACTTC. Protein sequence: CSVEPASGVGQYF.